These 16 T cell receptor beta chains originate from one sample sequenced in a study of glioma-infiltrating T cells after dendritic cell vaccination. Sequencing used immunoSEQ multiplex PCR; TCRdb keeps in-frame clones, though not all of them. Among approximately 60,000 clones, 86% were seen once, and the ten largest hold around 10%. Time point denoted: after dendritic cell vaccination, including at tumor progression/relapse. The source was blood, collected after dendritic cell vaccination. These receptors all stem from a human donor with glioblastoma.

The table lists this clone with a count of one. CDR3: CAIKGQGAGQPQHF. The DNA of the CDR3 is TGTGCCATCAAGGGGCAGGGTGCGGGGCAGCCCCAGCATTTT. The chain couples TRBV10-3 to TRBJ1-5, with a weak D call TRBD1 (5 bases). CDR1 is ENHRY, CDR2 SYGVKD, per germline. This CDR3 comprises 14 residues. The V end lost 7 bases, the J end lost 7 bases, and 17 bases lay between the germline ends.

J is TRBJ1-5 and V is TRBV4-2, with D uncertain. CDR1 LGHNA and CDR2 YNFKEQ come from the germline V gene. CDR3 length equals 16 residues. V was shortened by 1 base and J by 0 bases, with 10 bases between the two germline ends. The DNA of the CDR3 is TGTGCCAGCAGCCAAGTGGGAGACGATAGCAATCAGCCCCAGCATTTT. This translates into CASSQVGDDSNQPQHF.

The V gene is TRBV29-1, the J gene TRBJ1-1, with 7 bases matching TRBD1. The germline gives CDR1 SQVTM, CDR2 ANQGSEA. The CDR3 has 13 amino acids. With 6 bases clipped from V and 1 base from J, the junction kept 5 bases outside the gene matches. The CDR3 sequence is CSVQQGRNTEAFF. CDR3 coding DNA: TGCAGCGTGCAACAGGGGCGGAACACTGAAGCTTTCTTT.

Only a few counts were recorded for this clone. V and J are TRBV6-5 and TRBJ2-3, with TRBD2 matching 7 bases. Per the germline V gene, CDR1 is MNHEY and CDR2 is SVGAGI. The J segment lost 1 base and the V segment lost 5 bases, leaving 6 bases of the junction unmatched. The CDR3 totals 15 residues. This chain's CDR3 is CASSLGLAGTDTQYF. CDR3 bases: TGTGCCAGCAGTCTGGGGCTAGCGGGCACAGATACGCAGTATTTT.

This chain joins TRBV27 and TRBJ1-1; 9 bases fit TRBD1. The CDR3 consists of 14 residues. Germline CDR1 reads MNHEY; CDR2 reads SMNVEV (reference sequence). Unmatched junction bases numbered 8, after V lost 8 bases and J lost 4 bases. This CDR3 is CASRWVTGGTEAFF. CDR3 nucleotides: TGTGCCAGCCGGTGGGTGACAGGGGGCACTGAAGCTTTCTTT.

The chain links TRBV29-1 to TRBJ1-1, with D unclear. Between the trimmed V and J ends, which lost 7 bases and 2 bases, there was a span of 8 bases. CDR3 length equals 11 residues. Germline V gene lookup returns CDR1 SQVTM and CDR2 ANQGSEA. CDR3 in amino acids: CSAGFNTEAFF. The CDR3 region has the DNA TGCAGCGCCGGGTTTAACACTGAAGCTTTCTTT. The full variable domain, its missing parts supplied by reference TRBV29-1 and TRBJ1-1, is SAVISQKPSRDICQRGTSLTIQCQVDSQVTMMFWYRQQPGQSLTLIATANQGSEATYESGFVIDKFPISRPNLTFSTLTVSNMSPEDSSIYLCSAGFNTEAFFGQGTRLTVV.

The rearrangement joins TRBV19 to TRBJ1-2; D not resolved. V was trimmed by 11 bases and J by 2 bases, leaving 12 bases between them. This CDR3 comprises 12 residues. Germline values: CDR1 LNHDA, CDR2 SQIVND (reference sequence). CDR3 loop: CAAESGNYGYTF. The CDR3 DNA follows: TGTGCCGCGGAAAGTGGCAACTATGGCTACACCTTC. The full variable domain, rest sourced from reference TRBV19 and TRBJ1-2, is DGGITQSPKYLFRKEGQNVTLSCEQNLNHDAMYWYRQDPGQGLRLIYYSQIVNDFQKGDIAEGYSVSREKKESFPLTVTSAQKNPTAFYLCAAESGNYGYTFGSGTRLTVV.

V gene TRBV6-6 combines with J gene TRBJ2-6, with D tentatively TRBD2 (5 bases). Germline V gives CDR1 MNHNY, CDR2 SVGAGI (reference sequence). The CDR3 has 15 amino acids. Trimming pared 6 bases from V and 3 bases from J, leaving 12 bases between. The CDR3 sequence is CASSSLRGGANVLTF. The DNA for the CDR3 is TGTGCCAGCAGCAGCTTACGGGGTGGGGCCAACGTCCTGACTTTC.

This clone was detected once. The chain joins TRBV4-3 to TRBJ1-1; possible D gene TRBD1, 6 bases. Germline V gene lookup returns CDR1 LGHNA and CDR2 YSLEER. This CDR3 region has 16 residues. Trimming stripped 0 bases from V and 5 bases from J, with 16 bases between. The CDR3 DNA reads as TGCGCCAGCAGCCAAGATCGGCCAGGGGCCGTGACTGAAGCTTTCTTT. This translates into CASSQDRPGAVTEAFF.

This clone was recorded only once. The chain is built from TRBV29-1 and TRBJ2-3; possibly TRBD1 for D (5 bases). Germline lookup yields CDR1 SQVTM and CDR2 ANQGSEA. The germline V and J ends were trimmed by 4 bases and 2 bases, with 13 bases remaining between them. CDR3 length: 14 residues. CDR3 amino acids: CSVAVARATDTQYF. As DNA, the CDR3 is TGCAGCGTTGCTGTGGCCAGGGCCACAGATACGCAGTATTTT.

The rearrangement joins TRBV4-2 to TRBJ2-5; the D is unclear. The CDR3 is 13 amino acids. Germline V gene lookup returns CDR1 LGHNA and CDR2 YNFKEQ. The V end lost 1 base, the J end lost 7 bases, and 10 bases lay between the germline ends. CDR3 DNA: TGTGCCAGCAGCCAAGCCCAAGCTCGGACCCAGTACTTC. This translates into CASSQAQARTQYF.

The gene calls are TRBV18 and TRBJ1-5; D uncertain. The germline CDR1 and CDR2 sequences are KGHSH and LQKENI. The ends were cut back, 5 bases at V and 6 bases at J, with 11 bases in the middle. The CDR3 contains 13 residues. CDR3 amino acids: CASSGIRGQPQHF. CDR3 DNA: TGTGCCAGCTCAGGGATTCGGGGTCAGCCCCAGCATTTT.

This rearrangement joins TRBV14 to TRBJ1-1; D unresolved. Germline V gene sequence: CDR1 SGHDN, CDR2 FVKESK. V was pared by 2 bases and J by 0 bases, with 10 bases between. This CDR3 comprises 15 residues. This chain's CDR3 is CASSQSRNLNTEAFF. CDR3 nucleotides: TGTGCCAGCAGCCAATCGAGGAACCTGAACACTGAAGCTTTCTTT.

Here the CDR3 DNA reads TGCAGCTTTCAGGGACAGGGGTTTTACGAGCAGTACTTC. Its translation is CSFQGQGFYEQYF. V and J are TRBV29-1 and TRBJ2-7; 10 bases fit TRBD1. Per the germline V gene, CDR1 is SQVTM and CDR2 is ANQGSEA. Trimming removed 8 bases from V and 4 bases from J; junction bases left unmatched: 8. The CDR3 extends over 13 amino acids.

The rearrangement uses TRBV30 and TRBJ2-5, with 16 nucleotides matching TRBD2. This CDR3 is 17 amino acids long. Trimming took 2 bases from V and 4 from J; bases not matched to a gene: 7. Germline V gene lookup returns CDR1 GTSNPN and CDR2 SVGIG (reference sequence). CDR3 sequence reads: CAWSRGTSGGAGETQYF. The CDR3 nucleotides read TGTGCCTGGAGTCGAGGGACTAGCGGGGGGGCCGGAGAGACCCAGTACTTC.

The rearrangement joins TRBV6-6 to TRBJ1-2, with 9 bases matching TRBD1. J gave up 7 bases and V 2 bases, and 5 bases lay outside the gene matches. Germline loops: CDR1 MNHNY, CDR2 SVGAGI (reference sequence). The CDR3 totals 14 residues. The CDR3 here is CASSYLTGGAGYTF. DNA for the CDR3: TGTGCCAGCAGTTACCTCACAGGGGGCGCTGGCTACACCTTC.